This section outlines one TCR beta chain sequence together with its context. The read comes to an end 3 residues before the CDR3 does, leaving the germline J gene to fill in the end. These data originate in a study of Tregs in tolerant kidney transplant recipients. Recipients received nonmyeloablative bone marrow transplants from related graft donors, with transient mixed chimerism. Unstimulated Tregs (CD4+CD25+CD127-) and CD4+CD25- non-Tregs were sorted from PBMCs. Sequenced by immunoSEQ multiplex PCR; TCRdb stores in-frame clones only, minus some. The sample yields roughly 5,700 clones, of which the top ten take up approximately 6.7%. The length of the CDR3 is 13 residues. The germline CDR1 and CDR2 sequences are DFQATT and SNEGSKA (reference sequence). Trimming cost V 3 bases and J 4 bases, with 12 bases left between them.

J is TRBJ1-2 and V is TRBV20-1; D possibly corresponds to TRBD1 (5 bases). The sample here was CD4+ T cells from blood (PBMCs), taken about 15 months after the transplant. The receptor's source is a human patient who received a combined kidney and bone marrow transplant. Some T cells may possibly be graft donor cells. The CDR3 here is CSARAGWGYGYTF. The CDR3 bases that were read are TGCAGTGCTAGGGCAGGGTGGGGCTATGGC.